The 23 T cell receptor beta chains given below trace back to one sample, sequenced in a study of blood T cell repertoires in COVID-19. The table came from immunoSEQ multiplex PCR; TCRdb's copy has only in-frame clones and leaves some out. There are around 68,000 clones in the sample; approximately 90% occur only once, and roughly 1.5% lies in the top ten. What was sequenced was peripheral blood. The receptors here all came from a human donor in a cohort sampled during active COVID-19.

The table lists this clone with a count of one. This chain links TRBV28 with TRBJ2-6; unclear D gene. Germline CDR1 MDHEN, CDR2 SYDVKM. The length of the CDR3 is 16 residues. Trimming left V 5 bases short and J 0 bases short, with 11 bases between. CDR3: CASSRPGSSGANVLTF. CDR3 DNA sequence: TGTGCCAGCAGTCGCCCCGGTAGCTCTGGGGCCAACGTCCTGACTTTC. Using reference TRBV28 and TRBJ2-6 for the parts outside the CDR3, the full variable domain is DVKVTQSSRYLVKRTGEKVFLECVQDMDHENMFWYRQDPGLGLRLIYFSYDVKMKEKGDIPEGYSVSREKKERFSLILESASTNQTSMYLCASSRPGSSGANVLTFGAGSRLTVL.

This chain uses TRBV10-1 with TRBJ2-2, with 9 bases identical to TRBD1. The V gene end was trimmed by 5 bases and the J gene end by 4 bases; junction bases not matched to a gene: 5. Looked up from germline, CDR1 is WNHNN and CDR2 is SYGVQD (reference sequence). The CDR3 has 15 amino acids. Here the CDR3 DNA reads TGCGCCAGCAGTACCGGGACAGGGTCCACCGGGGAGCTGTTTTTT. Translated, it gives CASSTGTGSTGELFF.

V is TRBV28 and J is TRBJ1-3, with 10 bases identical to TRBD1. V shed 8 bases, J shed 4 bases, and the junction held 11 bases outside the gene matches. The CDR3 length is 16 residues. Germline-derived CDR1 and CDR2 are MDHEN and SYDVKM. As DNA, the CDR3 is TGTGCCAGCGGGGGGACCGGGACAGGGGCCGGAAACACCATATATTTT. Translated, it gives CASGGTGTGAGNTIYF.

The CDR3 sequence is CARSFPQRQETQYF. Written as DNA, the CDR3 is TGTGCCAGAAGCTTCCCCCAGCGGCAAGAGACCCAGTACTTC. The V gene is TRBV5-3, the J gene TRBJ2-5, with D tentatively TRBD2 (5 bases). Being an ORF, TRBV5-3 has a function that is uncertain. This CDR3 spans 14 amino acids. With 2 bases removed from V and 2 bases from J, the gap between germline ends came to 10 bases.

The chain is built from TRBV7-9 and TRBJ2-3; 8 nucleotides agree with TRBD1. The CDR3 consists of 16 residues. Germline CDR1 is SEHNR and CDR2 is FQNEAQ (reference sequence). V shed 3 bases, J shed 2 bases, and the junction held 7 bases outside the gene matches. Written as DNA, the CDR3 is TGTGCCAGCAGCTTGGGACAGGACAAATTCACAGATACGCAGTATTTT. Translated: CASSLGQDKFTDTQYF.

Here the CDR3 DNA reads TGCAGCGTTGACTGGACAGGAGGGGATCCTGAAGCTTTCTTT. This encodes CSVDWTGGDPEAFF. The J gene is TRBJ1-1, the V gene TRBV29-1; 7 bases match TRBD1. CDR3 length: 14 residues. V lost 3 bases and J lost 6; bases outside the gene matches: 10. Germline CDR1 SQVTM, CDR2 ANQGSEA.

V gene TRBV10-2 combines with J gene TRBJ2-1, with a possible D match to TRBD2 (5 bases). Germline loops: CDR1 WSHSY, CDR2 SAAADI. The CDR3 is 14 residues long. V was clipped by 1 base and J by 5 bases, with 9 bases between them. The CDR3: CASSELTRNNEQFF. For the CDR3, the DNA is TGCGCCAGCAGTGAGTTAACTAGAAACAATGAGCAGTTCTTC.

This chain connects TRBV7-9 to TRBJ2-7, with D maybe TRBD2 (6 bases). Germline lookup yields CDR1 SEHNR and CDR2 FQNEAQ (reference sequence). V lost 1 base and J 6 bases, leaving 13 bases between the germline ends. The CDR3 is made up of 14 amino acids. CDR3 nucleotide sequence: TGTGCCAGCAGCTTAGTTGGGGGGAGAGGCGAGCAGTACTTC. The encoded protein is CASSLVGGRGEQYF.

This chain links TRBV27 with TRBJ2-7; D not resolved. Germline-derived CDR1 and CDR2 are MNHEY and SMNVEV (reference sequence). V dropped 2 bases and J dropped 3 bases, with 11 bases sitting between them. The length of the CDR3 is 14 residues. CDR3 region: CASSLNSRVYEQYF. CDR3 in DNA: TGTGCCAGCAGTTTAAATAGCCGGGTCTACGAGCAGTACTTC.

The V gene is TRBV11-3, the J gene TRBJ2-7; 12 nucleotides match TRBD2. The ends lost 0 bases at V and 3 bases at J; junction bases unmatched: 12. From germline, CDR1 is SGHNT and CDR2 YENEEA. The CDR3 spans 19 residues. The CDR3 DNA sequence: TGTGCCAGCAGCTTAGATTTATGGACTAGCGGGAATTCCCGCTACGAGCAGTACTTC. It specifies CASSLDLWTSGNSRYEQYF.

V gene TRBV5-1 combines with J gene TRBJ2-2; perhaps TRBD2 as D (6 bases). The CDR3 is made up of 15 amino acids. Trimming removed 5 bases at V and 5 bases at J, with 16 bases between. Germline CDR1 SGHRS, CDR2 YFSETQ. CDR3: CASSRQPGGTGELFF. The CDR3 nucleotides are TGCGCCAGCAGTCGGCAACCTGGGGGGACCGGGGAGCTGTTTTTT.

The rearrangement links TRBV4-3 to TRBJ1-2, with a tentative D call TRBD1 (6 bases). Trimming left V 5 bases short and J 0 bases short, with 13 bases between. CDR3 length: 15 amino acids. Germline loops: CDR1 LGHNA, CDR2 YSLEER. Here the CDR3 DNA reads TGCGCCAGCAGCTTTCGGGACATCCCTAACTATGGCTACACCTTC. This codes for CASSFRDIPNYGYTF.

This chain joins TRBV7-3 and TRBJ2-3, with D maybe TRBD2 (6 bases). Per germline, CDR1 SGHTA and CDR2 FQGTGA. The CDR3 runs to 15 residues. V gave up 1 base and J gave up 4 bases, with 12 bases separating them. CDR3 nucleotide sequence: TGTGCCAGCAGCTTAAGGGGGGAGCGCGCAGATACGCAGTATTTT. Residues: CASSLRGERADTQYF.

The V call is TRBV24-1, the J call TRBJ2-1; 9 bases map to TRBD2. CDR1 and CDR2 from the germline V gene are KGHDR and SFDVKD. Unmatched junction bases numbered 9, after V lost 4 bases and J lost 3 bases. This CDR3 comprises 17 residues. CDR3 bases: TGTGCCACCAGTGACCCTGATAGCGGGAGAAACTACAATGAGCAGTTCTTC. This encodes CATSDPDSGRNYNEQFF.

The chain employs TRBV2 and TRBJ2-3; D remains unclear. The CDR3 spans 14 residues. Germline values: CDR1 SNHLY, CDR2 FYNNEI. With 7 bases removed from V and 2 bases from J, the gap between germline ends came to 13 bases. The CDR3 protein is CASKERLNTDTQYF. As DNA, the CDR3 is TGTGCCAGCAAGGAGAGACTCAACACAGATACGCAGTATTTT. The entire variable domain, with the rest obtained from reference TRBV2 and TRBJ2-3, is as follows: EPEVTQTPSHQVTQMGQEVILRCVPISNHLYFYWYRQILGQKVEFLVSFYNNEISEKSEIFDDQFSVERPDGSNFTLKIRSTKLEDSAMYFCASKERLNTDTQYFGPGTRLTVL.

This chain joins TRBV27 and TRBJ2-7, with D possibly being TRBD1 (6 bases). Germline CDR1 and CDR2: MNHEY and SMNVEV (reference sequence). The CDR3 runs 14 residues. V was cut by 6 bases and J by 1 base, with 13 bases left in between. This CDR3 is CASSWGLGSYEQYF. The DNA for the CDR3 is TGTGCCAGCAGCTGGGGGCTAGGGTCCTACGAGCAGTACTTC.

The rearrangement joins TRBV5-1 to TRBJ1-2; tentative D call: TRBD1 (6 bases). The germline V and J ends were trimmed by 0 bases and 3 bases, with 9 bases remaining between them. CDR1 is SGHRS and CDR2 is YFSETQ in the germline V gene. There are 14 residues in the CDR3. The CDR3 DNA follows: TGCGCCAGCAGCTTGGGGGCAGGGGACTATGGCTACACCTTC. It is translated as CASSLGAGDYGYTF.

The sample holds a few counts of this clone. In nucleotides, the CDR3 is TGTGCCAGCATCCGCGGGGGCAGGGGGCTCGAGCAGTACTTC. Amino acid sequence: CASIRGGRGLEQYF. The V call is TRBV5-6, the J call TRBJ2-7; perhaps TRBD1 as D (8 bases). The germline gives CDR1 SGHDT, CDR2 YYEEEE. The ends were cut back, 6 bases at V and 6 bases at J, with 19 bases in the middle. The CDR3 sequence is 14 residues long.

The genes are TRBV7-2 and TRBJ2-5; perhaps TRBD2 as D (6 bases). CDR3 length: 16 residues. Trimming removed 3 bases at V and 2 bases at J, with 16 bases between. Looked up from germline, CDR1 is SGHTA and CDR2 is FQGNSA. The CDR3 sequence: CASSFRTGRQQETQYF. CDR3 DNA: TGTGCCAGCAGCTTTAGGACCGGGAGACAACAAGAGACCCAGTACTTC. Using reference TRBV7-2 and TRBJ2-5 for the parts outside the CDR3, the full variable domain is GAGVSQSPSNKVTEKGKDVELRCDPISGHTALYWYRQSLGQGLEFLIYFQGNSAPDKSGLPSDRFSAERTGGSVSTLTIQRTQQEDSAVYLCASSFRTGRQQETQYFGPGTRLLVL.

The chain is built from TRBV2 and TRBJ2-3; 7 nucleotides line up with TRBD1. The V and J ends lost 6 bases and 4 bases, in that order; junction bases with no gene match: 10. This CDR3 has 15 residues. CDR1 is SNHLY, CDR2 FYNNEI, per germline. The CDR3 reads CASRRRTGEADTQYF. As DNA, the CDR3 is TGTGCCAGCAGGAGAAGAACAGGGGAAGCAGATACGCAGTATTTT.

The gene calls are TRBV5-1 and TRBJ2-3, with D possibly matching TRBD2 (5 bases). CDR3 length: 16 amino acids. Germline V CDR1 and CDR2: SGHRS, YFSETQ. V gave up 3 bases and J gave up 2 bases, with 16 bases separating them. CDR3 nucleotides: TGCGCCAGCAGCTATTCTAATGGCGGACTCACAGATACGCAGTATTTT. Translating gives CASSYSNGGLTDTQYF.

The chain links TRBV6-5 to TRBJ1-6; possibly TRBD1 for D (5 bases). Trimming stripped 5 bases from V and 10 bases from J, with 15 bases between. The germline gives CDR1 MNHEY, CDR2 SVGAGI. This CDR3 is 14 amino acids long. DNA of the CDR3: TGTGCCAGCAGTCAAACAGGAGGGAGGTCACCCCTCCACTTT. It yields the protein CASSQTGGRSPLHF.

The J gene is TRBJ1-3, the V gene TRBV11-2; D may be TRBD1 (5 bases). Germline V lookup: CDR1 SGHAT, CDR2 FQNNGV. Trimming took off 5 bases at V and 4 bases at J, with 15 bases between the two ends. CDR3 length: 15 amino acids. The DNA of the CDR3 is TGTGCCAGCAGCCCTGCAGGGCAGCCCGGAAACACCATATATTTT. Amino acid sequence: CASSPAGQPGNTIYF.